This T cell receptor (beta chain) was identified in a study of cytomegalovirus exposure and HLA in healthy donors. Study results and limitations: 16,951 TCR beta sequences were associated with HLA alleles at 0.05 false discovery rate in a later analysis.

CDR1 DFQATT and CDR2 SNEGSKA come from the germline V gene (reference sequence). The CDR3 contains 11 residues. With 5 bases removed from V and 2 bases from J, the gap between germline ends came to 6 bases. Likely unrecorded immune exposures existed in these nominally healthy donors. Researchers ran the PCR with 60 Vbeta and 13 Jbeta primers. TCRdb keeps only in-frame clones here, not all; method: immunoSEQ multiplex PCR. Its table lists approximately 75,000 clones. Worth noting for this clone: Its cognate antigen is unknown.

Sequencing used PBMCs. This sequence was found in a boy under 18 in good health and CMV-seronegative. J is TRBJ1-1 and V is TRBV20-1; D is unclear. CDR3 residues: CSAPLNTEAFF. In nucleotides, the CDR3 is TGCAGTGCTCCTCTAAACACTGAAGCTTTCTTT.